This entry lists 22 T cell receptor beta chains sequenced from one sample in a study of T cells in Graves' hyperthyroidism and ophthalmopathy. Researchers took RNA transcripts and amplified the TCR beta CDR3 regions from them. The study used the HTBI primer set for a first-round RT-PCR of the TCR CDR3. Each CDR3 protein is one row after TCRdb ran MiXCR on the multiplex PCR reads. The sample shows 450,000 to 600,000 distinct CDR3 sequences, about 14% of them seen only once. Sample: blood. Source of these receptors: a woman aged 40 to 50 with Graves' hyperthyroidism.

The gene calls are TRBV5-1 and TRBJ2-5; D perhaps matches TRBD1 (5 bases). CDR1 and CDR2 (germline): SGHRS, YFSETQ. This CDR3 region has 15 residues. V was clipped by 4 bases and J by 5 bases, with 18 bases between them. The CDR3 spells CASSPGPVRAETQYF. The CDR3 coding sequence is TGCGCCAGCAGCCCCGGACCAGTCAGGGCGGAGACCCAGTACTTC.

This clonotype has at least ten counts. The CDR3, as DNA: TGTGCCAGCAGTGGGGGACAGGGGGGCAATCAGCCCCAGCATTTT. Translating it yields CASSGGQGGNQPQHF. This chain joins TRBV2 and TRBJ1-5; 11 nucleotides match TRBD1. V lost 4 bases, J lost 2 bases, and 1 base stayed unmatched. From germline, CDR1 is SNHLY and CDR2 FYNNEI. There are 15 residues in the CDR3.

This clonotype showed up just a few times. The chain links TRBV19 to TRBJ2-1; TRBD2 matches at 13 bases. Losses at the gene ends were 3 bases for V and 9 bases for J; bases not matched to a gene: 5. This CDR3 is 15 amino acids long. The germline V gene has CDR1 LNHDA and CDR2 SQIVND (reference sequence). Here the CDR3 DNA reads TGTGCCAGTAGTATTGGACTAGCGGGAGAGGGTGAGCAGTTCTTC. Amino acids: CASSIGLAGEGEQFF.

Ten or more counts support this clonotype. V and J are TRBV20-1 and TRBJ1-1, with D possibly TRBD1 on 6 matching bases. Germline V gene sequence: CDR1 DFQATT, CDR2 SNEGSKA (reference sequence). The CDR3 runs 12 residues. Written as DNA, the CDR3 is TGCAGGCCCACAGGGCTGAACACTGAAGCTTTCTTT. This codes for CRPTGLNTEAFF.

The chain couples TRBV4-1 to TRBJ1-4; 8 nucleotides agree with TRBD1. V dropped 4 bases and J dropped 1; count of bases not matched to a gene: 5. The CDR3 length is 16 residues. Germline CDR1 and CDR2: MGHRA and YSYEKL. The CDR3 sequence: CASSLDREVTNEKLFF. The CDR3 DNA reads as TGCGCCAGCAGCCTGGACAGGGAGGTAACTAATGAAAAACTGTTTTTT.

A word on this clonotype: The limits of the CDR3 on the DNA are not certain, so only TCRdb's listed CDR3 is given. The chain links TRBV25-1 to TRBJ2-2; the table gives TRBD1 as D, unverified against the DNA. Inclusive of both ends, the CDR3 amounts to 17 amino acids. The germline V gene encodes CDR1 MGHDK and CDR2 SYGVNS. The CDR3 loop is CASSEGGGKGPPGSCFF.

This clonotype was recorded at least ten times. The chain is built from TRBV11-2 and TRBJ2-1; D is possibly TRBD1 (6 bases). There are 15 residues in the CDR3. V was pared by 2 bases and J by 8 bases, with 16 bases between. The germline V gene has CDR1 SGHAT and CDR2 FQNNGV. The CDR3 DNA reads TGTGCCAGCAGCTTACTCGGGACAACCGTGGATGAGCAGTTCTTC. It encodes CASSLLGTTVDEQFF. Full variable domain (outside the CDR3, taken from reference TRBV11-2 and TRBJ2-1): EAGVAQSPRYKIIEKRQSVAFWCNPISGHATLYWYQQILGQGPKLLIQFQNNGVVDDSQLPKDRFSAERLKGVDSTLKIQPAKLEDSAVYLCASSLLGTTVDEQFFGPGTRLTVL.

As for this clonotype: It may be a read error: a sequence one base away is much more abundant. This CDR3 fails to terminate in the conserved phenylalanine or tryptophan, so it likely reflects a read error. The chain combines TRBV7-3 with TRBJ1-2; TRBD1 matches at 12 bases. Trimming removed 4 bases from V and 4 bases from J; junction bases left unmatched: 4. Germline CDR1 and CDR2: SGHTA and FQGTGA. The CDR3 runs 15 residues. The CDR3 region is CASSYGTGGPYGYTL. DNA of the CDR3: TGTGCCAGCAGCTACGGGACAGGGGGCCCCTATGGCTACACCCTC.

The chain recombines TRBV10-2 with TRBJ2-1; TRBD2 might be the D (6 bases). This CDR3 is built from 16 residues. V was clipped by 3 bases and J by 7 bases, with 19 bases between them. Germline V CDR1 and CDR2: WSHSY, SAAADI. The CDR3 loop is CASSDPKTRQSNEQFF. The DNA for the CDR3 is TGCGCCAGCAGTGACCCCAAGACTAGACAAAGTAATGAGCAGTTCTTC.

The CDR3 sequence is CASSQDRQGLWYEQYF. Here the CDR3 DNA reads TGCGCCAGCAGCCAAGACAGGCAGGGCCTTTGGTACGAGCAGTACTTC. The rearrangement links TRBV4-3 to TRBJ2-7; tentatively, D is TRBD1 (5 bases). Deletions cut 0 bases from V and 4 bases from J, with 16 bases between. In germline, CDR1 is LGHNA, CDR2 YSLEER. CDR3 length equals 16 residues.

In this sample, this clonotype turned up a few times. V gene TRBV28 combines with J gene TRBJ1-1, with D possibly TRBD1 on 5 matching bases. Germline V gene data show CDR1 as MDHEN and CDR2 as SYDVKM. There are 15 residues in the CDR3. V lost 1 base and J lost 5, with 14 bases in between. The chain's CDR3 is CASSLYTTVLTEAFF. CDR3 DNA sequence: TGTGCCAGCAGTTTATACACGACAGTTTTGACTGAAGCTTTCTTT.

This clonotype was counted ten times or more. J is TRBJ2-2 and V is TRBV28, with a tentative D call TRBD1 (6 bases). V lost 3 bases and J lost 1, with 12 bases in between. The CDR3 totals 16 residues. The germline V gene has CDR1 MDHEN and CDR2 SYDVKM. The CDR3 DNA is TGTGCCAGCAGTTTGCAGGGGTCAAGGAACACCGGGGAGCTGTTTTTT. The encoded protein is CASSLQGSRNTGELFF.

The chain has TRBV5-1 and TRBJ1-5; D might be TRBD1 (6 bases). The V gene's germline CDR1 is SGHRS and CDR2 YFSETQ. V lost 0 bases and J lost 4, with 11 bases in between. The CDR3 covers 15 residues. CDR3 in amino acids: CASSLGRGKNQPQHF. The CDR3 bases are TGCGCCAGCAGCTTGGGGAGGGGGAAAAATCAGCCCCAGCATTTT.

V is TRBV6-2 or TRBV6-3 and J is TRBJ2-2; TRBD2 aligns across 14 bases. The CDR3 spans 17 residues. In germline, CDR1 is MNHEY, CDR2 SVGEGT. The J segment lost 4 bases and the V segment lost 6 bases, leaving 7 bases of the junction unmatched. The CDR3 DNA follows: TGTGCCAGCAGGGGACTAGCGGGAGAATCGGGCACCGGGGAGCTGTTTTTT. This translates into CASRGLAGESGTGELFF.

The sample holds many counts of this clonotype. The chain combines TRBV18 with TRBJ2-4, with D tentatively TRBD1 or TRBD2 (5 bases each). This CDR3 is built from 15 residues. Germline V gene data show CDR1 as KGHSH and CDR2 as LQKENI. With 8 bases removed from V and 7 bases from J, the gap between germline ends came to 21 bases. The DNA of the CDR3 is TGTGCCAGCCGAATTTCCGGGGCCGCATGGAACATTCAGTACTTC. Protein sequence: CASRISGAAWNIQYF. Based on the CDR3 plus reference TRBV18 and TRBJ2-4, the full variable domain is NAGVMQNPRHLVRRRGQEARLRCSPMKGHSHVYWYRQLPEEGLKFMVYLQKENIIDESGMPKERFSAEFPKEGPSILRIQQVVRGDSAAYFCASRISGAAWNIQYFGAGTRLSVL.

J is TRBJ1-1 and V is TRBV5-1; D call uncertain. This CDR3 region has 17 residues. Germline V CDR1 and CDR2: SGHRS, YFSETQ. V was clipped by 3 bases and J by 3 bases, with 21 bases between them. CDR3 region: CASSSGKVYKAHTEAFF. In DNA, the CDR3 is TGCGCCAGCAGCTCAGGAAAGGTGTATAAGGCCCACACTGAAGCTTTCTTT.

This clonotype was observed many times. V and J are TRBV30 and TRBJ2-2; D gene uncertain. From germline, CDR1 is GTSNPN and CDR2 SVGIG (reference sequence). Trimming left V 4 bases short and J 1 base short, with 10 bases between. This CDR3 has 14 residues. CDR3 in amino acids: CAWNRQKNTGELFF. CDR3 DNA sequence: TGTGCCTGGAACCGGCAGAAGAACACCGGGGAGCTGTTTTTT.

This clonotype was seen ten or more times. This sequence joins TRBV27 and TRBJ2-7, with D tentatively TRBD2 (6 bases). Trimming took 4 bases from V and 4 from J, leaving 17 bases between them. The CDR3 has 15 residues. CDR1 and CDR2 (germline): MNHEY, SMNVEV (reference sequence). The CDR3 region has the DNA TGTGCCAGCAGTTCACCTCGGGCGGGGAAGTACGAGCAGTACTTC. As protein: CASSSPRAGKYEQYF.

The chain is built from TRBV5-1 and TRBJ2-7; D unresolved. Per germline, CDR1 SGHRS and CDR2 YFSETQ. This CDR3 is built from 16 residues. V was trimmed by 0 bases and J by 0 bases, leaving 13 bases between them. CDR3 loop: CASSLEGSISSYEQYF. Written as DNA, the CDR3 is TGCGCCAGCAGCTTGGAAGGTTCAATTAGCTCCTACGAGCAGTACTTC.

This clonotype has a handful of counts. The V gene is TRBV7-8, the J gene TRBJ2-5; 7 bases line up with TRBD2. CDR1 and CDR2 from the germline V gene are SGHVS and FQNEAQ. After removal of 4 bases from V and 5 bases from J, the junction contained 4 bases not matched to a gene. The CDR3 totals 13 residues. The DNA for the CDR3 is TGTGCCAGCAGCTATAGCGGGTGGGAGACCCAGTACTTC. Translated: CASSYSGWETQYF.

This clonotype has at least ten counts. The DNA of the CDR3 is TGTGCCAGCAGCTTAGACGGGCGGGAAGGCGCCTACAATGAGCAGTTCTTC. It is translated as CASSLDGREGAYNEQFF. The V gene is TRBV7-3, the J gene TRBJ2-1; D may be TRBD2 (6 bases). The CDR3 sequence is 17 residues long. The germline V gene has CDR1 SGHTA and CDR2 FQGTGA. V lost 2 bases, J lost 2 bases, and 16 bases lay in between.

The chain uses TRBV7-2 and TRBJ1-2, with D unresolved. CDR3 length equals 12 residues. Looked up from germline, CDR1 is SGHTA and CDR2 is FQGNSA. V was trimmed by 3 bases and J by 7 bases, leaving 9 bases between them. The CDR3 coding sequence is TGTGCCAGCAGCTTTGGTATGGGTGGCTACACCTTC. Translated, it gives CASSFGMGGYTF.